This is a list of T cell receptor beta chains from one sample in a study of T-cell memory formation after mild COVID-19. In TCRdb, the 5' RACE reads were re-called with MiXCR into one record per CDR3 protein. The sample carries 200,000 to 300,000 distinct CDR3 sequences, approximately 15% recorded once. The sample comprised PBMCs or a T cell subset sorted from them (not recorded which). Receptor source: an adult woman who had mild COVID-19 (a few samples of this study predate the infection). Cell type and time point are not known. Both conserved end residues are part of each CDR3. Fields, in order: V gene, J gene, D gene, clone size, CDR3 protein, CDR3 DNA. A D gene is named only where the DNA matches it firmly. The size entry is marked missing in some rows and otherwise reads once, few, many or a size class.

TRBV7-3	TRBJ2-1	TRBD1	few	CASSLVGQGATNEQFF	TGTGCCAGCAGCTTAGTCGGACAGGGGGCGACCAATGAGCAGTTCTTC
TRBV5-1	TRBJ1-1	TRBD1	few	CASSFRDSGAEAFF	TGCGCCAGCAGCTTCCGGGACAGTGGGGCTGAAGCTTTCTTT
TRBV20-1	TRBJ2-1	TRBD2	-	CSAPPGLAGGGNEQFF	TGCAGTGCTCCTCCGGGACTAGCGGGGGGCGGCAATGAGCAGTTCTTC
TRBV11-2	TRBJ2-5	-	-	CASSRSSETQYF	TGTGCCAGCAGCCGGTCCTCAGAGACCCAGTACTTC
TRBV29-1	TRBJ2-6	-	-	CSVEVVSGANVLTF	TGCAGCGTTGAAGTGGTCTCTGGGGCCAACGTCCTGACTTTC
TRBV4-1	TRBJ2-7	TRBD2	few	CASSQDLAGGKYEQYF	TGCGCCAGCAGCCAAGATCTAGCGGGGGGGAAGTACGAGCAGTACTTC
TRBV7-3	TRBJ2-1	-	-	CASSANRVRNEQFF	TGTGCCAGCAGCGCAAATAGGGTGAGGAATGAGCAGTTCTTC
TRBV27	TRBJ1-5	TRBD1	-	CASSVGTGGNQPQHF	TGTGCCAGCAGTGTCGGGACAGGCGGGAATCAGCCCCAGCATTTT
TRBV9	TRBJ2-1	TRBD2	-	CASSVALPAGYNEQFF	TGTGCCAGCAGCGTAGCTCTTCCAGCGGGGTACAATGAGCAGTTCTTC
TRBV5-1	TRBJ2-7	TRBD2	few	CASSLAPLAGGSYEQYF	TGCGCCAGCAGCTTGGCCCCCCTAGCGGGAGGTTCCTACGAGCAGTACTTC
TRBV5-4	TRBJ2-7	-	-	CASSFSGRGKDEQYF	TGTGCCAGCAGCTTTAGTGGCAGGGGAAAGGACGAGCAGTACTTC
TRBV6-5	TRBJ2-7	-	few	CASSRQGGTYEQYF	TGTGCCAGCAGTAGACAGGGAGGGACCTACGAGCAGTACTTC